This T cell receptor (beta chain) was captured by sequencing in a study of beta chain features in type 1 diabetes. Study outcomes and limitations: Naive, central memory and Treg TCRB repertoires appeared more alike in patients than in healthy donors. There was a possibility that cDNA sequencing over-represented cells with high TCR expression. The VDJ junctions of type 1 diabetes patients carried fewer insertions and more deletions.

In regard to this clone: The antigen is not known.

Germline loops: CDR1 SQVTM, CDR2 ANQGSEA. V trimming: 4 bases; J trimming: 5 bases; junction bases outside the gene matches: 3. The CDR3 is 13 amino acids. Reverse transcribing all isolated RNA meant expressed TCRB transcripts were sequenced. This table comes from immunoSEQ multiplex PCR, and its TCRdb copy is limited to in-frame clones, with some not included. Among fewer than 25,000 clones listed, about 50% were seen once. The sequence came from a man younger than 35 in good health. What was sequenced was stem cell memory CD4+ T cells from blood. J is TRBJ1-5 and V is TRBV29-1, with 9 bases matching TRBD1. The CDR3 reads CSVGDRAYQPQHF. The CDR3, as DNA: TGCAGCGTTGGGGACAGGGCCTATCAGCCCCAGCATTTT. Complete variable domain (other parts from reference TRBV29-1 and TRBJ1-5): SAVISQKPSRDICQRGTSLTIQCQVDSQVTMMFWYRQQPGQSLTLIATANQGSEATYESGFVIDKFPISRPNLTFSTLTVSNMSPEDSSIYLCSVGDRAYQPQHFGDGTRLSIL.